Listed below are T cell receptor beta chains from one sample, sequenced in a study of blood T cell repertoires in COVID-19. Measured with immunoSEQ multiplex PCR; TCRdb has only the in-frame clones, and not every one. The sample holds about 230,000 clones; less than 90% are singletons and the top ten take 2.6%. What was sequenced was peripheral blood. The source of these receptors is an older woman with active or convalescent COVID-19. Each CDR3 is given with its conserved first and last residue. Fields, in order: V gene, clone size, J gene, D gene, CDR3 protein, CDR3 DNA. A D gene is named only where the DNA matches it firmly. Rows give clone size only sometimes, using once, few, many, or a class for an expanded clone.

V gene: TRBV30
clone size: -
J gene: TRBJ2-7
D gene: -
CDR3 protein: CAWSVRGEQYF
CDR3 DNA: TGTGCCTGGAGTGTCAGGGGCGAGCAGTACTTC

V gene: TRBV6-5
clone size: -
J gene: TRBJ1-2
D gene: -
CDR3 protein: CASSLQGGSYGYTF
CDR3 DNA: TGTGCCAGCAGTCTTCAAGGGGGAAGCTATGGCTACACCTTC

V gene: TRBV9
clone size: -
J gene: TRBJ1-6
D gene: -
CDR3 protein: CASSVGGSNSPLHF
CDR3 DNA: TGTGCCAGCAGCGTGGGGGGATCTAATTCACCCCTCCACTTT

V gene: TRBV11-2
clone size: -
J gene: TRBJ2-1
D gene: TRBD2
CDR3 protein: CASSSQGLAGGGSYNEQFF
CDR3 DNA: TGTGCCAGCAGCTCCCAGGGACTAGCGGGAGGCGGGTCCTACAATGAGCAGTTCTTC

V gene: TRBV11-2
clone size: -
J gene: TRBJ2-7
D gene: -
CDR3 protein: CASSLSWSGEQYF
CDR3 DNA: TGTGCCAGCAGCTTAAGCTGGTCCGGGGAGCAGTACTTC

V gene: TRBV5-1
clone size: -
J gene: TRBJ2-3
D gene: -
CDR3 protein: CASSLPTVTDTQYF
CDR3 DNA: TGCGCCAGCAGCCTACCGACAGTCACAGATACGCAGTATTTT

V gene: TRBV7-8
clone size: few
J gene: TRBJ1-1
D gene: -
CDR3 protein: CASSLTGSNTEAFF
CDR3 DNA: TGTGCCAGCAGCTTGACAGGCTCGAACACTGAAGCTTTCTTT

V gene: TRBV4-1
clone size: -
J gene: TRBJ2-4
D gene: -
CDR3 protein: CASRDLSLAKNIQYF
CDR3 DNA: TGCGCCAGCAGGGACTTATCCCTAGCCAAAAACATTCAGTACTTC

V gene: TRBV11-3
clone size: -
J gene: TRBJ2-7
D gene: -
CDR3 protein: CASSLDRDYEQYF
CDR3 DNA: TGTGCCAGCAGCTTAGATCGCGACTACGAGCAGTACTTC

V gene: TRBV12-3/TRBV12-4
clone size: -
J gene: TRBJ1-5
D gene: -
CDR3 protein: CASSSEGDQPQHF
CDR3 DNA: TGTGCCAGCAGCAGCGAGGGGGATCAGCCCCAGCATTTT

V gene: TRBV28
clone size: -
J gene: TRBJ2-7
D gene: TRBD1
CDR3 protein: CASSSLRDRVYEQYF
CDR3 DNA: TGTGCCAGCAGTTCACTCCGGGACAGGGTCTACGAGCAGTACTTC

V gene: TRBV3-1/TRBV3-2
clone size: -
J gene: TRBJ1-2
D gene: TRBD1
CDR3 protein: CASSPRTGRYGYTF
CDR3 DNA: TGTGCCAGCAGCCCCCGGACAGGGAGGTATGGCTACACCTTC

V gene: TRBV12-3/TRBV12-4
clone size: -
J gene: TRBJ2-1
D gene: -
CDR3 protein: CASRAPGSEQFF
CDR3 DNA: TGTGCCAGCAGGGCGCCGGGGAGTGAGCAGTTCTTC

V gene: TRBV19
clone size: few
J gene: TRBJ2-7
D gene: TRBD1
CDR3 protein: CASSMGQEMSYEQYF
CDR3 DNA: TGTGCCAGTAGTATGGGACAGGAAATGTCCTACGAGCAGTACTTC

V gene: TRBV7-2
clone size: -
J gene: TRBJ2-2
D gene: -
CDR3 protein: CASSFGQNTGELFF
CDR3 DNA: TGTGCCAGCAGCTTTGGACAAAACACCGGGGAGCTGTTTTTT

V gene: TRBV5-4
clone size: once
J gene: TRBJ2-4
D gene: TRBD1
CDR3 protein: CASSPGQGVKNIQYF
CDR3 DNA: TGTGCCAGCAGTCCGGGACAGGGGGTCAAAAACATTCAGTACTTC

V gene: TRBV12-3/TRBV12-4
clone size: -
J gene: TRBJ1-2
D gene: TRBD1
CDR3 protein: CASSRNRGLGYTF
CDR3 DNA: TGTGCCAGCAGTCGTAACAGGGGGCTAGGCTACACCTTC

V gene: TRBV5-1
clone size: -
J gene: TRBJ1-1
D gene: -
CDR3 protein: CASSLFLPGPPSGAFF
CDR3 DNA: TGCGCCAGCAGCTTGTTTCTTCCTGGGCCACCAAGTGGGGCTTTCTTT

V gene: TRBV6-2/TRBV6-3
clone size: -
J gene: TRBJ2-1
D gene: TRBD2
CDR3 protein: CASSGMQGTSEGGFF
CDR3 DNA: TGTGCCAGCAGTGGGATGCAGGGGACTAGCGAAGGAGGGTTCTTC